These T cell receptor beta chains were read from a single sample in a study of blood T cells in healthy people across ages. One entry per CDR3 protein, called by TCRdb with MiXCR from the 5' RACE reads. In the table there are over a million distinct CDR3 sequences, under 45% of which are singletons. The sequenced sample was blood. All receptors derive from a woman aged 60-75 years in good health. The CDR3 runs from the conserved cysteine through the conserved F or W. Each record gives: J gene, clone size, V gene, D gene, CDR3 DNA, CDR3 protein. D genes are given only for firm matches. The size entry is marked missing in some rows and otherwise reads once, few, many or a size class.

TRBJ1-2 | NA | TRBV5-6 | TRBD1 | TGTGCCAGCAGCGGGACAGGGGCCCTCGTGGTTGGCTACACCTTC | CASSGTGALVVGYTF
TRBJ2-7 | NA | TRBV24-1 | TRBD1 | TGTGCCACCAGTGATTTCCTGTCAGGGGGCGGTTTCTACGAGCAGTACTTC | CATSDFLSGGGFYEQYF
TRBJ1-5 | once | TRBV29-1 | NA | TGCAGCGTTGCAACAGGGATTAGCAATCAGCCCCAGCATTTT | CSVATGISNQPQHF
TRBJ2-5 | few | TRBV21-1 | NA | TGTGCCAGCAGCAAAGGGGGCGAAGGCGACCAAGAGACCCAGTACTTC | CASSKGGEGDQETQYF
TRBJ2-2 | few | TRBV5-1 | NA | TGCGCCAGCAGCTGGGACACCGGGGAGCTGTTTTTT | CASSWDTGELFF
TRBJ2-3 | NA | TRBV27 | NA | TGTGCCAGCAGTTGGGACGGGAGCACAGATACGCAGTATTTT | CASSWDGSTDTQYF
TRBJ2-7 | many | TRBV7-9 | NA | TGTGCCAGCAGCCTCGGGAGCGGGGAGCAGTACTTC | CASSLGSGEQYF
TRBJ2-5 | few | TRBV20-1 | NA | TGCAGTGCTGACGCAGATAACCAAGAGACCCAGTACTTC | CSADADNQETQYF
TRBJ1-5 | NA | TRBV19 | NA | TGTGCCACCAGGACAGAAGGACGCAATCAGCCCCAGCATTTT | CATRTEGRNQPQHF
TRBJ2-3 | few | TRBV2 | TRBD2 | TGTGCCAGCAGTGATGCGGCTAGCGGGAGGGCCTCGTATTTT | CASSDAASGRASYF
TRBJ2-5 | many | TRBV25-1 | TRBD2 | TGTGCCAGCAGTGAATCTAGCGGGATGGTTGAGACCCAGTACTTC | CASSESSGMVETQYF
TRBJ2-5 | NA | TRBV20-1 | TRBD2 | TGCAGTGCTAGAGATCCTCTAGCGGGAGGCCAAGAGACCCAGTACTTC | CSARDPLAGGQETQYF
TRBJ1-2 | NA | TRBV7-4 | TRBD1 | TGTGCCAGCAGCTTAAACAGGGGGCGTGATGGCTACACCTTC | CASSLNRGRDGYTF
TRBJ2-1 | NA | TRBV6-1 | TRBD2 | TGTGCCAGCAGTGAACTTGGAGCGGGATACTACAATGAGCAGTTCTTC | CASSELGAGYYNEQFF
TRBJ2-3 | few | TRBV7-2 | TRBD2 | TGTGCCAGCAGCCCCCGCGGGCTAGCGGGACGCACAGATACGCAGTATTTT | CASSPRGLAGRTDTQYF
TRBJ1-4 | once | TRBV21-1 | NA | TGTGCCAGCAGCAAGGGCCTCGGGAGCACTAATGAAAAACTGTTTTTT | CASSKGLGSTNEKLFF
TRBJ2-3 | few | TRBV20-1 | TRBD2 | TGCAGTGCGCAGGTTAGCGGGAGAATCGCAGATACGCAGTATTTT | CSAQVSGRIADTQYF
TRBJ1-1 | NA | TRBV28 | NA | TGTGCCAGCAGTCCGCATGAAGATTCTGAAGCTTTCTTT | CASSPHEDSEAFF
TRBJ2-3 | NA | TRBV12-3/TRBV12-4 | NA | TGTGCCAGCAGTTTTCTAGCGACTAGCACAGATACGCAGTATTTT | CASSFLATSTDTQYF
TRBJ2-1 | NA | TRBV5-1 | TRBD2 | TGCGCCAGCAGCGCCCGGACTAGCGGAGGGGGCTACAATGAGCAGTTCTTC | CASSARTSGGGYNEQFF
TRBJ1-1 | NA | TRBV7-2 | NA | TGTGCCAGCAGCCTGGTACCGACGGCGAACACTGAAGCTTTCTTT | CASSLVPTANTEAFF
TRBJ2-3 | NA | TRBV28 | NA | TGTGCCAGCAGTGTATGGGACGACTTTACGCAGTATTTT | CASSVWDDFTQYF
TRBJ2-1 | NA | TRBV18 | NA | TGTGCCAGCTCACCTCTACGTGATGAGCAGTTCTTC | CASSPLRDEQFF
TRBJ1-2 | NA | TRBV29-1 | NA | TGCAGCGTTGAACAGGGCGGCGGCTACACCTTC | CSVEQGGGYTF
TRBJ1-4 | NA | TRBV6-1 | TRBD1 | TGTGCCAGCAGTGAACTGAGACAGGGGAAACTGTTTTTT | CASSELRQGKLFF
TRBJ1-2 | NA | TRBV20-1 | NA | TGCAGTGCTAGTAGTCAGGGGAAGACGGGTGGCTACACCTTC | CSASSQGKTGGYTF
TRBJ2-5 | NA | TRBV9 | TRBD2 | TGTGCCAGCAGCGTAACTAGCGCCGTGGGGGGGACCCAGTACTTC | CASSVTSAVGGTQYF
TRBJ2-7 | NA | TRBV6-1 | TRBD1 | TGTGCCAGCAGCCGAGGCGTATCTAACAGGGGAGAAACCTACGAGCAGTACTTC | CASSRGVSNRGETYEQYF
TRBJ2-5 | NA | TRBV7-2 | NA | TGTGCCAGCAGCTTATGGTCCAGAGTAGAGACCCAGTACTTC | CASSLWSRVETQYF
TRBJ2-7 | few | TRBV6-1 | TRBD1 | TGTGCCAGCAGGGGGGACAGGGTTAAAAGCGAGCAGTACTTC | CASRGDRVKSEQYF
TRBJ2-1 | NA | TRBV6-6 | TRBD2 | TGTGCCAGCAGACCTAGCGGGAGTGCTAGGAATGAGCAGTTCTTC | CASRPSGSARNEQFF
TRBJ2-3 | NA | TRBV2 | NA | TGTGCCAGCGCAAGAAGTTCTAGCACAGATACGCAGTATTTT | CASARSSSTDTQYF
TRBJ2-7 | NA | TRBV28 | NA | TGTGCCAGTACCTCTCCCGGGATCTTCTCCTACGAGCAGTACTTC | CASTSPGIFSYEQYF
TRBJ2-7 | NA | TRBV29-1 | NA | TGCAGCACCATTCAGTGGAACGAGCAGTACTTC | CSTIQWNEQYF
TRBJ2-3 | once | TRBV18 | NA | TGTGCCAGCTCACCTGAGGTTAGCACAGATGCGCAGTATTTT | CASSPEVSTDAQYF
TRBJ2-1 | NA | TRBV10-3 | TRBD2 | TGTGCCATCAGTACCCGGGGTAGCGGGAGAATAAATGAGCAGTTCTTC | CAISTRGSGRINEQFF
TRBJ2-4 | NA | TRBV5-1 | NA | TGCGCCAGCAGCTTGGATAGCGTAGGAAACATTCAGTACTTC | CASSLDSVGNIQYF
TRBJ2-7 | few | TRBV10-3 | NA | TGTGCCATCCTCCGGCGCAGCGATCGTGACTACGAGCAGTACTTC | CAILRRSDRDYEQYF
TRBJ2-5 | NA | TRBV28 | NA | TGTGCCAGCAGTTATTCAGGAGGTTTATCAGAGACCCAGTACTTC | CASSYSGGLSETQYF
TRBJ2-4 | NA | TRBV4-1 | NA | TGCGCCAGCAGCCATGGATCACAGGGATGGAACATTCAGTACTTC | CASSHGSQGWNIQYF
TRBJ2-1 | few | TRBV2 | TRBD2 | TGTGCCAGCGCTTATAGCGGGCTCTCCTACAATGAGCAGTTCTTC | CASAYSGLSYNEQFF
TRBJ2-7 | few | TRBV7-8 | NA | TGTGCCAGCAGCTTACTATCGACAGTGGCATACGAGCAGTACTTC | CASSLLSTVAYEQYF
TRBJ2-5 | few | TRBV20-1 | NA | TGCAGTGCTAGAGAGTTGGGCCACCAAGAGACCCAGTACTTC | CSARELGHQETQYF
TRBJ2-3 | NA | TRBV7-9 | NA | TGTGCCAGCAGTTACCCAGGGGGGGCAGATACGCAGTATTTT | CASSYPGGADTQYF
TRBJ2-7 | NA | TRBV4-1 | TRBD1 | TGCGCCAGCAGCCAAGATCGGGGACAGGGCTACGAGCAGTACTTC | CASSQDRGQGYEQYF
TRBJ2-1 | NA | TRBV2 | TRBD1 | TGTGCCAGCAGGACAGGGTGGAGCTCCTACAATGAGCAGTTCTTC | CASRTGWSSYNEQFF
TRBJ1-5 | NA | TRBV5-5 | NA | TGTGCCAGCAGCCTGCTAGGAATCAATCAGCCCCAGCATTTT | CASSLLGINQPQHF
TRBJ2-1 | NA | TRBV7-2 | TRBD2 | TGTGCCAGCAGCTTATTCCTAGCGGGTGAGCAGTTCTTC | CASSLFLAGEQFF
TRBJ2-5 | few | TRBV7-9 | NA | TGTGCCAGCAGCTTATGGACGCAGCAAGAGACCCAGTACTTC | CASSLWTQQETQYF
TRBJ2-5 | NA | TRBV27 | NA | TGTGCCAGCAGTTCTCACAGGGAGGGCCTCCAAGAGACCCAGTACTTC | CASSSHREGLQETQYF
TRBJ1-2 | few | TRBV5-1 | NA | TGCGCCAGCAGCTTGGATTGGACAGCCCATGTTCCCACTCGGAGGCTAAGTGGCTACACCTTC | CASSLDWTAHVPTRRLSGYTF
TRBJ2-7 | NA | TRBV7-9 | TRBD1 | TGTGCCAGCAGCCCGGGACAGATGAACTACGAGCAGTACTTC | CASSPGQMNYEQYF
TRBJ2-5 | few | TRBV7-2 | NA | TGTGCCAGCAGCTTAGGGGGGAAGGGGCAGACCCAGTACTTC | CASSLGGKGQTQYF
TRBJ2-1 | few | TRBV20-1 | NA | TGCAGTGCGAACGGGGACCCTTACAATGAGCAGTTCTTC | CSANGDPYNEQFF